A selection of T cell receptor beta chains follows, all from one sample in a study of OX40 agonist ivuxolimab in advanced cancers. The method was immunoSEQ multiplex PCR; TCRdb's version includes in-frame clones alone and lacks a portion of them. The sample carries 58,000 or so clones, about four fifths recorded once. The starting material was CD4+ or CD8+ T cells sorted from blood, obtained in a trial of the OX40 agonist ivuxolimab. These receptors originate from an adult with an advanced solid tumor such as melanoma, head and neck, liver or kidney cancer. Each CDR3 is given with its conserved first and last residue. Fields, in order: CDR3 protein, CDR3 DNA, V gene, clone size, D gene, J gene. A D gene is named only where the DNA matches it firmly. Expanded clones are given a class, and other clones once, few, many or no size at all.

CASSGAGATDTQYF,TGTGCCAGCAGCGGAGCGGGAGCCACAGATACGCAGTATTTT,TRBV9,NA,TRBD2,TRBJ2-3
CASSARDRGRYEQYF,TGTGCCAGTAGTGCCCGGGACAGGGGACGGTATGAGCAGTACTTC,TRBV19,NA,TRBD1,TRBJ2-7
CASSPWTGANTGELFF,TGTGCCAGTAGTCCTTGGACAGGGGCCAACACCGGGGAGCTGTTTTTT,TRBV19,NA,TRBD1,TRBJ2-2
CASSLGARQGHPLVMGTNEQFF,TGCGCCAGCAGCTTGGGGGCCCGGCAGGGCCACCCTCTCGTCATGGGAACTAATGAGCAGTTCTTC,TRBV5-1,NA,NA,TRBJ2-1
CASSLGHRTGELFF,TGTGCCAGCAGCTTAGGACACAGAACCGGGGAGCTGTTTTTT,TRBV7-3,NA,NA,TRBJ2-2
CASSGQGANYGYTF,TGTGCCAGCAGCGGTCAGGGTGCCAACTATGGCTACACCTTC,TRBV5-6,NA,NA,TRBJ1-2
CAIRLLLQGAGGKTVF,TGTGCCATCAGACTCCTACTACAGGGGGCTGGAGGAAAAACTGTTTTT,TRBV10-3,NA,TRBD1,TRBJ1-4
CASTNTGTSYSPLHF,TGTGCCAGCACGAACACAGGGACCTCGTATTCACCCCTCCACTTT,TRBV5-8,NA,NA,TRBJ1-6
CSVEGQGLGSEQFF,TGCAGCGTTGAGGGACAGGGCCTAGGGAGTGAGCAGTTCTTC,TRBV29-1,NA,TRBD1,TRBJ2-1
CAWSAGWEAFF,TGTGCCTGGAGTGCGGGGTGGGAGGCTTTCTTT,TRBV30,NA,NA,TRBJ1-1
CASSELSWTEQNQPQHF,TGTGCCAGCAGTGAACTGAGCTGGACGGAACAGAATCAGCCCCAGCATTTT,TRBV2,NA,NA,TRBJ1-5
CASSPPGSPQETQYF,TGTGCCAGCAGTCCCCCCGGGTCTCCGCAAGAGACCCAGTACTTC,TRBV27,NA,NA,TRBJ2-5
CASSMTGGRSPLHF,TGTGCCAGTAGTATGACAGGGGGCAGGTCACCCCTCCACTTT,TRBV19,few,TRBD1,TRBJ1-6
CAWSQGLITDTQYF,TGTGCCTGGAGCCAGGGGCTAATCACAGATACGCAGTATTTT,TRBV30,NA,NA,TRBJ2-3
CASSEGDRDYEQYF,TGTGCCAGCAGCGAGGGGGACAGGGACTACGAGCAGTACTTC,TRBV9,NA,TRBD1,TRBJ2-7
CASSLSAGQYRDYGYTF,TGTGCCAGCAGTTTATCCGCGGGACAGTATCGTGACTATGGCTACACCTTC,TRBV28,NA,TRBD1,TRBJ1-2
CASRPRAGAGYEQYF,TGCGCCAGCAGGCCTAGGGCAGGGGCAGGGTACGAGCAGTACTTC,TRBV4-1,NA,NA,TRBJ2-7
CASSLPGTSGYEQYF,TGTGCCAGCAGTTTACCCGGGACTAGCGGCTACGAGCAGTACTTC,TRBV28,NA,TRBD2,TRBJ2-7
CASSSHSGAGQPQHF,TGTGCCAGCAGTTCCCATAGCGGCGCGGGGCAGCCCCAGCATTTT,TRBV11-2,NA,NA,TRBJ1-5
CSASVSWTYTF,TGCAGTGCTAGCGTCTCTTGGACCTACACCTTC,TRBV20-1,few,NA,TRBJ1-2
CASILADRGRTSGRAGTDTQYF,TGTGCCAGCATCCTAGCAGACAGGGGGCGAACTAGCGGGAGGGCCGGCACAGATACGCAGTATTTT,TRBV27,NA,TRBD2,TRBJ2-3
CASSLRLAGGSETQYF,TGTGCCAGCAGTTTACGACTAGCGGGGGGCTCAGAGACCCAGTACTTC,TRBV28,NA,TRBD2,TRBJ2-5
CASTDRRGLRGEQYF,TGTGCCAGCACCGACAGGAGGGGGCTCAGGGGTGAGCAGTACTTC,TRBV18,NA,NA,TRBJ2-5
CASSQSGLPYEQYF,TGTGCCAGCAGTCAATCGGGACTCCCCTACGAGCAGTACTTC,TRBV6-5,few,NA,TRBJ2-7
CASSLPIGVNEQFF,TGTGCCAGCAGCTTGCCTATAGGGGTCAATGAGCAGTTCTTC,TRBV5-5,NA,NA,TRBJ2-1
CASRPGPRSYNEQFF,TGTGCCAGCAGACCCGGCCCCCGCTCCTACAATGAGCAGTTCTTC,TRBV2,NA,NA,TRBJ2-1
CASSSLGEQPQHF,TGCGCCAGCAGTTCCTTGGGGGAACAGCCCCAGCATTTT,TRBV10-1,NA,NA,TRBJ1-5
CASSSGQDNEQFF,TGTGCCAGCAGTTCGGGACAGGACAATGAGCAGTTCTTC,TRBV28,NA,TRBD1,TRBJ2-1
CSVQGNYGYTF,TGCAGCGTCCAGGGGAACTATGGCTACACCTTC,TRBV29-1,NA,NA,TRBJ1-2
CATSRGRDREQFF,TGTGCCACCAGCAGAGGGAGGGACAGGGAGCAGTTCTTC,TRBV15,once,TRBD1,TRBJ2-1
CASSGTSYNSPLHF,TGTGCCAGCAGCGGGACAAGCTATAATTCACCCCTCCACTTT,TRBV9,NA,NA,TRBJ1-6
CSVGVNTEAFF,TGCAGCGTAGGGGTGAACACTGAAGCTTTCTTT,TRBV29-1,NA,NA,TRBJ1-1
CASSQGAGGGYTF,TGCGCCAGCAGCCAAGGGGCAGGTGGGGGCTACACCTTC,TRBV4-1,few,NA,TRBJ1-2
CASSQGGSKNIQYF,TGCGCCAGCAGCCAAGGGGGGTCCAAAAACATTCAGTACTTC,TRBV4-1,NA,NA,TRBJ2-4
CASMRNNEQFF,TGTGCCAGCATGAGGAACAATGAGCAGTTCTTC,TRBV27,NA,NA,TRBJ2-1
CASSPPGRGTREQYF,TGTGCCAGCTCACCACCCGGCAGGGGGACGCGCGAGCAGTACTTC,TRBV18,NA,TRBD1,TRBJ2-7
CASSLGHGQETQYF,TGTGCCAGCAGCTTGGGACATGGACAAGAGACCCAGTACTTC,TRBV5-6,NA,NA,TRBJ2-5
CASSSHPTGVYEQYF,TGTGCCAGCAGCTCCCACCCAACAGGGGTCTACGAGCAGTACTTC,TRBV7-6,NA,TRBD1,TRBJ2-7
CASSLGQNNYGYTF,TGTGCCAGCAGCTTAGGTCAAAATAACTATGGCTACACCTTC,TRBV11-2,NA,NA,TRBJ1-2
CASSLSSPSYNEQFF,TGTGCCAGCAGTTTATCTAGCCCATCCTACAATGAGCAGTTCTTC,TRBV28,NA,NA,TRBJ2-1
CASTGGATDTQYF,TGCGCCAGCACCGGGGGGGCCACAGATACGCAGTATTTT,TRBV5-1,NA,TRBD2,TRBJ2-3
CASSFPGTDGTEAFF,TGTGCCAGCAGTTTCCCCGGGACAGATGGAACTGAAGCTTTCTTT,TRBV28,NA,TRBD1,TRBJ1-1
CAVRDNKETQYF,TGTGCCGTCCGGGACAATAAAGAGACCCAGTACTTC,TRBV10-3,NA,NA,TRBJ2-5
CASGAGGGAKNIQYF,TGTGCCAGCGGCGCCGGAGGGGGGGCGAAAAACATTCAGTACTTC,TRBV2,NA,NA,TRBJ2-4
CASSSGLESGELFF,TGTGCCAGCAGCTCGGGACTGGAGTCCGGGGAGCTGTTTTTT,TRBV7-3,NA,NA,TRBJ2-2
CASSYGQHAGYTF,TGTGCCAGCAGTTATGGACAGCATGCTGGCTACACCTTC,TRBV6-5,once,NA,TRBJ1-2
CASSLTRSRPRNYGYTF,TGTGCCAGCAGCCTTACCCGGAGCCGGCCAAGGAACTATGGCTACACCTTC,TRBV7-9,NA,NA,TRBJ1-2
CASIGSGNQPQHF,TGTGCCAGCATAGGAAGTGGCAATCAGCCCCAGCATTTT,TRBV19,NA,NA,TRBJ1-5
CASSHGTGNTEAFF,TGCGCCAGCAGCCACGGGACGGGGAACACTGAAGCTTTCTTT,TRBV5-1,few,NA,TRBJ1-1
CASSLTSGKGETQYF,TGTGCCAGCAGCTTGACTAGCGGGAAGGGGGAGACCCAGTACTTC,TRBV11-2,once,TRBD2,TRBJ2-5